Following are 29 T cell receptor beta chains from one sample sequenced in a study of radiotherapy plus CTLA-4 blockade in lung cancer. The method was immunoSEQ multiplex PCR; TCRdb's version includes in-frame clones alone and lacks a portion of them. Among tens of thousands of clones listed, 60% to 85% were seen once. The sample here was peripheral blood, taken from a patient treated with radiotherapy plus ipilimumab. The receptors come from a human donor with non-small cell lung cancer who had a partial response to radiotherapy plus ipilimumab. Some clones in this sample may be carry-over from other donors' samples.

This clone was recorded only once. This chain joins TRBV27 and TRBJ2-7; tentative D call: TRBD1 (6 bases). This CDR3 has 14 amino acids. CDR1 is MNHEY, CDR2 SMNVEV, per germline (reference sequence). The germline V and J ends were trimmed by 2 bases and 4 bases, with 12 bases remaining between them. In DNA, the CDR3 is TGTGCCAGCAGTTTAGCCCGGGACAAATACGAGCAGTACTTC. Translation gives CASSLARDKYEQYF.

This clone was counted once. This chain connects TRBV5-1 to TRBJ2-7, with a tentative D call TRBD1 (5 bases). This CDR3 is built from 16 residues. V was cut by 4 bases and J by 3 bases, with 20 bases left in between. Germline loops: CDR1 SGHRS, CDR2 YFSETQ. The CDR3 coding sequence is TGCGCCAGCAGCGCTCCCAGGGAATTAAGAATCTACGAGCAGTACTTC. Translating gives CASSAPRELRIYEQYF.

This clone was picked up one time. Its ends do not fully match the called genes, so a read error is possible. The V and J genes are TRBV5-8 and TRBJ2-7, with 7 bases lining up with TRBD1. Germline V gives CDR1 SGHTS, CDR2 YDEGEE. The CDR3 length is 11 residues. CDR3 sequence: CASSPGTVMSF. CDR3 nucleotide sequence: TGTGCCAGCAGCCCTGGGACAGTGATGAGCTTC.

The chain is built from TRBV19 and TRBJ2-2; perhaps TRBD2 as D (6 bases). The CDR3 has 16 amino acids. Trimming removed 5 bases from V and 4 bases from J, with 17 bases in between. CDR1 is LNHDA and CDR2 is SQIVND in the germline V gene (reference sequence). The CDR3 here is CASSDYGRGVTGELFF. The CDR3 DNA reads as TGTGCCAGTAGTGACTATGGGCGCGGGGTCACCGGGGAGCTGTTTTTT.

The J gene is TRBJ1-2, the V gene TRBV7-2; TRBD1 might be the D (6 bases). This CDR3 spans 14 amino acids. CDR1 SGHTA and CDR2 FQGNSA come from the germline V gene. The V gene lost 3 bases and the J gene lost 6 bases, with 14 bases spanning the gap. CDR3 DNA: TGTGCCAGCAGCTTCTTACAGGGTTTAGATGGCTACACCTTC. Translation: CASSFLQGLDGYTF.

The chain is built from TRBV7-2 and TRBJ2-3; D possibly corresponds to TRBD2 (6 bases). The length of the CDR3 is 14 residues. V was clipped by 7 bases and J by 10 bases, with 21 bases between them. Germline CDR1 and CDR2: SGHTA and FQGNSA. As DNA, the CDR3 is TGTGCCAGCATCAACCGGACTCTTGGGGGGTCGCAGTATTTT. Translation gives CASINRTLGGSQYF.

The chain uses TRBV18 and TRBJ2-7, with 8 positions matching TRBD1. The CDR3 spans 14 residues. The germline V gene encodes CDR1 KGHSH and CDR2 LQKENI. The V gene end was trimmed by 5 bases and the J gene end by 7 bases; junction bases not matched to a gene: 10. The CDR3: CASSTSGGSYEQYF. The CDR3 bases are TGTGCCAGCTCAACCTCAGGGGGCTCGTATGAGCAGTACTTC.

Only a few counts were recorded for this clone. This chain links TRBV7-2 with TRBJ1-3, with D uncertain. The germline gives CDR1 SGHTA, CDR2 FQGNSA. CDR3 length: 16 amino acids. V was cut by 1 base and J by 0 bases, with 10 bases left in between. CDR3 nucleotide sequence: TGTGCCAGCAGCTTAGGAGGGATACGCTCTGGAAACACCATATATTTT. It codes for CASSLGGIRSGNTIYF.

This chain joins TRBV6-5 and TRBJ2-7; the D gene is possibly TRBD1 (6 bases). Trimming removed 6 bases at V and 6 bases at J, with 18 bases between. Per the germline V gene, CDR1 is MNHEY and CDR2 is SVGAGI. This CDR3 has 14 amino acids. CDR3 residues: CASSRDGTPLEQYF. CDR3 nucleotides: TGTGCCAGCAGCCGCGACGGGACACCCCTCGAGCAGTACTTC.

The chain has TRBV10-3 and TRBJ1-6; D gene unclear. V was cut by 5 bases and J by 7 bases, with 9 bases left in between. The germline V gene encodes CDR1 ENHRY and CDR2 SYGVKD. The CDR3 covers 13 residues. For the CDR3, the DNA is TGTGCCATCAGTCGAGCCTTGAATTCACCCCTCCACTTT. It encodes CAISRALNSPLHF.

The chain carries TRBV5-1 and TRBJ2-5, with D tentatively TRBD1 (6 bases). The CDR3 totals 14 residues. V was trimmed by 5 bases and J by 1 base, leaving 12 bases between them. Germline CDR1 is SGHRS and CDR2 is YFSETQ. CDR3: CASSPGQPQETQYF. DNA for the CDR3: TGCGCCAGCAGTCCTGGACAGCCCCAAGAGACCCAGTACTTC.

Here the CDR3 reads CASSLVAGDLTSTDTQYF. In nucleotides, the CDR3 is TGTGCCAGCAGCTTAGTTGCGGGGGACTTAACTAGCACAGATACGCAGTATTTT. The chain carries TRBV7-9 and TRBJ2-3, with TRBD2 matching over 7 bases. The germline CDR1 and CDR2 sequences are SEHNR and FQNEAQ (reference sequence). Germline trimming cut 1 base from V and 0 bases from J; bases unmatched to any gene: 10. The CDR3 totals 18 residues.

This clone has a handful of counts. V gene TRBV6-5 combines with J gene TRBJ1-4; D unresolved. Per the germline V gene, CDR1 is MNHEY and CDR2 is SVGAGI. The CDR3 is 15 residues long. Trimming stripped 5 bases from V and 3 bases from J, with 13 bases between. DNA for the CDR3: TGTGCCAGCAGTGGGAGCATTAGGTCTAATGAAAAACTGTTTTTT. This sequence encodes CASSGSIRSNEKLFF.

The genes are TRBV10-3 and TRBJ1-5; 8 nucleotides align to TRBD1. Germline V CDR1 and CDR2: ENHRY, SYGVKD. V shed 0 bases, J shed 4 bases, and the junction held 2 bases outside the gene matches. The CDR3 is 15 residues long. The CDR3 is CAISESDRGNQPQHF. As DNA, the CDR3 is TGTGCCATCAGTGAGTCTGACAGGGGTAATCAGCCCCAGCATTTT.

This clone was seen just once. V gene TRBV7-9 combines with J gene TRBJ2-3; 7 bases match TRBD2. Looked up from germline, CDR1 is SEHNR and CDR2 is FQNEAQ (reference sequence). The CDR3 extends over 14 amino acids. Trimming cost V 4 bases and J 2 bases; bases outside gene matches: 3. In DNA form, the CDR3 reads TGTGCCAGCAGCTCGGGACTAACCACAGATACGCAGTATTTT. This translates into CASSSGLTTDTQYF.

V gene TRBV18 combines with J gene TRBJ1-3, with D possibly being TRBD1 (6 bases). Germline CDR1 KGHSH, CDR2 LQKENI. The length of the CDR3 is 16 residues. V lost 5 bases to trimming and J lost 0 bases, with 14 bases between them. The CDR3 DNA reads TGTGCCAGCTCAGCCCAGACAGGCACCTCTGGAAACACCATATATTTT. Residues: CASSAQTGTSGNTIYF.

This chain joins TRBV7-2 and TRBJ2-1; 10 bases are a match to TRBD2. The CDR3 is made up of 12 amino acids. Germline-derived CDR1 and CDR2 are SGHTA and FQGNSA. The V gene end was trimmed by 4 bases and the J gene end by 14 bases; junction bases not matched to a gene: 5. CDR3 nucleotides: TGTGCCAGCAGCTCGAGGGGGACTAGCGAGTTCTTC. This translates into CASSSRGTSEFF.

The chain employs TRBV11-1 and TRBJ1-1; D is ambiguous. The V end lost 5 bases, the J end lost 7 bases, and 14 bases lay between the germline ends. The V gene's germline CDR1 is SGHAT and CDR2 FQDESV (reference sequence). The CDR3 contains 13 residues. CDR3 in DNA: TGTGCCAGCAGCGCATTCGGTCACCGTGAAGCTTTCTTT. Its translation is CASSAFGHREAFF.

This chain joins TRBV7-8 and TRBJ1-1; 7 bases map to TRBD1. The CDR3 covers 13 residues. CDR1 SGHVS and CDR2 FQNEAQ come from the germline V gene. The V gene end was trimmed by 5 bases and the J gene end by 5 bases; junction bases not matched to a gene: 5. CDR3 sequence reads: CASSLDRYTEAFF. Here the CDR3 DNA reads TGTGCCAGCAGCCTGGACAGGTATACTGAAGCTTTCTTT.

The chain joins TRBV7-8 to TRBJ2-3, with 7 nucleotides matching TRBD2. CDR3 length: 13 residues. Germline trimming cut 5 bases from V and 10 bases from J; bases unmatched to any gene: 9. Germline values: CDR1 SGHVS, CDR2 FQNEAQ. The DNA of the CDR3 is TGTGCCAGCAGCCTCCCCGGACTAGTAGCGCAGTATTTT. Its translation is CASSLPGLVAQYF.

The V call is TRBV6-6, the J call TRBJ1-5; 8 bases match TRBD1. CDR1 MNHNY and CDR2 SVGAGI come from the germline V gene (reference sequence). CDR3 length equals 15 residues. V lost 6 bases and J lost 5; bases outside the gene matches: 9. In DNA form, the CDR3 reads TGTGCCAGCAGCCACACAGGGGGAAGTTATCAGCCCCAGCATTTT. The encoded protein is CASSHTGGSYQPQHF.

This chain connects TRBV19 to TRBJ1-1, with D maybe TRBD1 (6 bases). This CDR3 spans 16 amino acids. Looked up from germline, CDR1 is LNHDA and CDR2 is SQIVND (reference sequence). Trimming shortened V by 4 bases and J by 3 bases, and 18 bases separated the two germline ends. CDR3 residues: CASSTPHRTVDTEAFF. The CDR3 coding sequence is TGTGCCAGTAGTACACCGCACCGGACAGTCGACACTGAAGCTTTCTTT.

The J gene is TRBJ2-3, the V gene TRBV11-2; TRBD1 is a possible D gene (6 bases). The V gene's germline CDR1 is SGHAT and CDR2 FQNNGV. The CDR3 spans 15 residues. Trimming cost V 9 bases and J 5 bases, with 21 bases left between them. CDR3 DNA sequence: TGTGCCAGTCAGAGAACGGGACAACGGCGAGATACGCAGTATTTT. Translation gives CASQRTGQRRDTQYF.

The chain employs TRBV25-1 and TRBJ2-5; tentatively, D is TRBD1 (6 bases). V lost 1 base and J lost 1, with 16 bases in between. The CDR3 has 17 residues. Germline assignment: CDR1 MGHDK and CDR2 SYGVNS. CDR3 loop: CASSESLYQQGQETQYF. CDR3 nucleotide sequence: TGTGCCAGCAGTGAATCCCTCTACCAACAGGGCCAAGAGACCCAGTACTTC.

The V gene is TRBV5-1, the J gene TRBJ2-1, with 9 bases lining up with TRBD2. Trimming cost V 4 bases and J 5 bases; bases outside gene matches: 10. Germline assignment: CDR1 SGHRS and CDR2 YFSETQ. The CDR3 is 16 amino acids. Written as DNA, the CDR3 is TGCGCCAGCAGCCCCGGTTGGCTAGCGGGAAACAATGAGCAGTTCTTC. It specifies CASSPGWLAGNNEQFF.

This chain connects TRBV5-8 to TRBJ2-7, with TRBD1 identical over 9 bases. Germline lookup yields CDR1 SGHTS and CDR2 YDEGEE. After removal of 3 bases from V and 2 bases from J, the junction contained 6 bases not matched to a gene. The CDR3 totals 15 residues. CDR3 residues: CASSYPGQGAYEQYF. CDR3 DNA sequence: TGTGCCAGCAGCTATCCGGGACAGGGCGCCTACGAGCAGTACTTC. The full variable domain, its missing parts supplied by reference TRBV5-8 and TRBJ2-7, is EAGVTQSPTHLIKTRGQQATLRCSPISGHTSVYWYQQALGLGLQFLLWYDEGEERNRGNFPPRFSGRQFPNYSSELNVNALELEDSALYLCASSYPGQGAYEQYFGPGTRLTVT.

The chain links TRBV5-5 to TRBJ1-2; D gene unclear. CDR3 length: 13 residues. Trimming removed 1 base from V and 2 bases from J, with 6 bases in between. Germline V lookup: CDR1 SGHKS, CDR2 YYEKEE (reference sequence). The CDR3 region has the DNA TGTGCCAGCAGCTTGCGGGTCAACTATGGCTACACCTTC. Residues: CASSLRVNYGYTF.

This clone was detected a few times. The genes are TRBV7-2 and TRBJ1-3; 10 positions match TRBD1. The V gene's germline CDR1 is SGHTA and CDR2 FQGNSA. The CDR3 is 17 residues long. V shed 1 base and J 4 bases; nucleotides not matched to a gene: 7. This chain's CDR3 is CASSLVRGQGQGNTIYF. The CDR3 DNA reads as TGTGCCAGCAGCTTAGTGAGGGGACAGGGGCAAGGAAACACCATATATTTT.

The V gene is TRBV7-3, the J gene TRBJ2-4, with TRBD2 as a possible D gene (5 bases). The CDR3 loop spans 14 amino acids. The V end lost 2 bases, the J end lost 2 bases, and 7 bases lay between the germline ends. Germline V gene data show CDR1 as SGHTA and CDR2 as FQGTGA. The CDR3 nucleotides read TGTGCCAGCAGCTTACCGGGATCCAAAAACATTCAGTACTTC. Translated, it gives CASSLPGSKNIQYF.